This record concerns one TCR beta chain sequence. What it recognizes is unknown. In this CDR3 the conserved last residue, phenylalanine or tryptophan, is missing, so a read error is likely. The CDR3 spans 14 residues. Germline-derived CDR1 and CDR2 are MNHEY and SVGEGT. V was shortened by 7 bases and J by 2 bases, with 15 bases between the two germline ends. The data are from a study of molecular identifiers for immune sequencing clone quantification. Study-level points and caveats: Shared barcodes on identical TCR molecules could underestimate the sizes of highly expanded clones. Over 98% of effector molecules, yet under 1% of naive-cell molecules, were held by clones above 20 RNA copies.

TCRdb independently ran MiXCR on the PCR reads; one entry per CDR3 protein. The sample shows around 300,000 distinct CDR3 sequences, about a quarter of them seen only once. The chain carries TRBV6-2 or TRBV6-3 and TRBJ2-7; tentatively, D is TRBD1 or TRBD2 (6 bases each). The sequence came from a human donor in good health. Some libraries in this study had Jurkat cell RNA spiked in. Sequenced sample: naive CD8+ T cells from blood, with Jurkat cell RNA spiked in. Subset meaning: FACS-sorted CD8+CD4-CCR7+CD45RA+ naive T cells. CDR3: CASTPGATTYEQYS. The CDR3 coding sequence is TGTGCCAGCACCCCGGGGGCCACCACCTACGAGCAGTACTCC.